A selection of T cell receptor beta chains follows, all from one sample in a study of early T cells in non-severe SARS-CoV-2 infection. MiXCR, run by TCRdb on the 5' RACE reads, gives a single entry per CDR3 protein. The sample has 95,000 to 100,000 distinct CDR3 sequences; 13% are singletons. Sequenced input: whole blood. The receptors were sampled from an adult who was a healthcare worker with PCR-confirmed SARS-CoV-2 infection or an uninfected control (not recorded which). The CDR3 runs from the conserved cysteine through the conserved F or W. Each record gives: V gene, clone size, D gene, CDR3 length, J gene, CDR3 DNA, CDR3 protein. A D gene is named only where the DNA matches it firmly. Size is omitted from some rows. Given values are once, few, many or a class for expanded clones.

TRBV6-1,many,-,12,TRBJ1-2,TGTGCCAGCAGAGGGACTAGCTATGGCTACACCTTC,CASRGTSYGYTF
TRBV25-1,-,-,12,TRBJ2-1,TGTGCCAGCAACCGGCGCGTAAATGAGCAGTTCTTC,CASNRRVNEQFF
TRBV28,few,-,15,TRBJ1-4,TGTGCCAGCAGGGAACTTGGCAGGCGGGGTGAAAAACTGTTTTTT,CASRELGRRGEKLFF
TRBV29-1,many,-,8,TRBJ1-2,TGCAGCGTTGGATTCAACACCTTC,CSVGFNTF
TRBV7-9,-,-,13,TRBJ2-7,TGTGCCAGCAGCTTTTACCATGCCTACGAGCAGTACTTC,CASSFYHAYEQYF
TRBV28,-,-,13,TRBJ2-1,TGTGCCAGCAGTTTATATCGGGCTAATGAGCAGTTCTTC,CASSLYRANEQFF
TRBV5-6,few,TRBD2,13,TRBJ2-1,TGTGCCAGCAGGCGGGGGATAGCCCATGAGCAGTTCTTC,CASRRGIAHEQFF
TRBV27,-,-,14,TRBJ2-1,TGTGCCAGCACAGACGGGGCATCCTACAATGAGCAGTTCTTC,CASTDGASYNEQFF
TRBV4-2,many,-,16,TRBJ1-5,TGTGCCAGCAGCCAAAGTATTGAGAGGGTTGGTCAGCCCCAGCATTTT,CASSQSIERVGQPQHF
TRBV29-1,many,-,12,TRBJ1-1,TGCAGCGTTGTCATGTTGAACACTGAAGCTTTCTTT,CSVVMLNTEAFF
TRBV10-2,-,TRBD1,14,TRBJ1-5,TGCGCCAGCGCTGAGACAGGGAGGAATCAGCCCCAGCATTTT,CASAETGRNQPQHF
TRBV28,many,-,15,TRBJ1-1,TGTGCCAGCAGCCCGGTGGGGGTCCGGTACACTGAAGCTTTCTTT,CASSPVGVRYTEAFF
TRBV27,few,TRBD2,14,TRBJ2-1,TGTGCCAGCACTACAGGACTAGCGGGGGTTGAGCAGTTCTTC,CASTTGLAGVEQFF
TRBV12-3/TRBV12-4,-,TRBD2,14,TRBJ2-7,TGTGCCAGCAGCCTGGAGGCGGGAGCCTACGAGCAGTACTTC,CASSLEAGAYEQYF
TRBV21-1,few,-,10,TRBJ1-5,TGTGCCAGGGAAAGTCAGCCCCAGCATTTT,CARESQPQHF
TRBV3-1,-,-,13,TRBJ2-7,TGTGCCAGCAGCTATGACCTACAAGGGGAGCAGTACTTC,CASSYDLQGEQYF
TRBV7-8,-,-,14,TRBJ1-2,TGTGCCAGCAGCTTGGGAGCCACTAACTATGGCTACACCTTC,CASSLGATNYGYTF
TRBV18,-,-,14,TRBJ2-2,TGTGCCAGCTCACTAAGCAGGAACACCGGGGAGCTGTTTTTT,CASSLSRNTGELFF
TRBV12-3/TRBV12-4,many,-,17,TRBJ2-4,TGTGCCAGCAGTTTAGCGTTGCTGGCAAGAGCCAAAAACATTCAGTACTTC,CASSLALLARAKNIQYF
TRBV7-2,few,TRBD1,14,TRBJ2-7,TGTGCCAGCAGCTTAGGCCGGACAGGGGTCGAGCAGTACTTC,CASSLGRTGVEQYF
TRBV12-3/TRBV12-4,many,-,18,TRBJ1-3,TGTGCCAGCAGGACCGGTGACAGCCTAATCCCCTCTGGAAACACCATATATTTT,CASRTGDSLIPSGNTIYF
TRBV10-3,few,TRBD2,16,TRBJ2-3,TGTGCCATCAGTGAACCTAGCGGGGGTACCACAGATACGCAGTATTTT,CAISEPSGGTTDTQYF
TRBV7-2,few,-,14,TRBJ2-3,TGTGCCAGCAGGGCCATTGTAAGCACAGATACGCAGTATTTT,CASRAIVSTDTQYF
TRBV7-8,many,TRBD2,17,TRBJ2-3,TGTGCCAGCAGCCTAGGACTAGCGGGGGTTGGGACAGATACGCAGTATTTT,CASSLGLAGVGTDTQYF